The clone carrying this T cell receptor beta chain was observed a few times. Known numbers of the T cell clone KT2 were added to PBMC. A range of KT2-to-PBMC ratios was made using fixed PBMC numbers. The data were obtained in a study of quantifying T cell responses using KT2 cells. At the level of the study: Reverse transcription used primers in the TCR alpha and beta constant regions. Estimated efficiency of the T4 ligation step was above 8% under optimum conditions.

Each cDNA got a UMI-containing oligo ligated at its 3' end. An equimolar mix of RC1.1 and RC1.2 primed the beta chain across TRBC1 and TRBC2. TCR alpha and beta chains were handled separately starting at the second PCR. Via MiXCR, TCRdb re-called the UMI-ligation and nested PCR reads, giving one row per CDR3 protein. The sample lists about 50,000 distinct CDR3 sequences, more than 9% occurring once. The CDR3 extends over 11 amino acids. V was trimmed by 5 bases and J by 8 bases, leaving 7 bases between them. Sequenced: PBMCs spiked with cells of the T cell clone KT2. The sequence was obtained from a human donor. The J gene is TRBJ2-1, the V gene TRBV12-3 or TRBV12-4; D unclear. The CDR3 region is CASSVEYEQFF. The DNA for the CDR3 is TGTGCCAGCAGTGTTGAGTATGAGCAGTTCTTC.